This T cell receptor beta chain was retrieved from a study of circulating CD8 cells and anti-PD-1 response in melanoma (TCRdb year 2020). Notes on the research overall: Nivolumab was administered to patients intravenously at 3 mg/kg every 2 weeks. The TCR repertoire analysis covered 11 melanoma patients: 7 non-responders and 4 responders. PD-1 on on-treatment samples was detected using a biotinylated anti-human IgG4 antibody. Patients with complete or partial responses were classified as responders, and patients with stable or progressive disease (RECIST v1.1) were classified as non-responders. The melanoma cohort included about 13 patients, of whom seven received anti-PD-1 as first-line therapy and six had previously received targeted therapy or immunotherapy.

In this sample, this clonotype turned up a few times. The target of this receptor is not known. Base qualities are missing; no much larger clone stands one base away. The CDR3, cysteine through phenylalanine, is 15 amino acids long. The read is trimmed to its CDR3 DNA, 45 bases read in frame from base 1. V is cut by 3 bases and J by 0 bases, and the space between the germline ends is 9 bases. CDR1 LNHDA and CDR2 SQIVND were looked up in the germline V gene (reference sequence). Four subsets defined by PD-1 and/or TIGIT were sorted from live CD3+CD8+TCRalphabeta+ cells on a BD FACSAria II cell sorter. To characterize relevance to anti-PD-1 therapy response, circulating CD8 T cells were sorted into four subsets based on PD-1 and TIGIT expression. For each sorted CD8 T-cell subset, both the TCR alpha and TCR beta chains were sequenced. Peripheral blood was collected before the first anti-PD-1 injection, after two injections and after four injections. Ficoll gradient centrifugation was used to isolate PBMCs immediately. Until use, PBMCs were stored frozen in liquid nitrogen in RPMI containing approximately 18% FCS and about 9.4% DMSO. Thawed PBMCs were stained with a viability dye and antibodies against CD3, CD8alpha, TCRalphabeta, PD-1 and TIGIT. The RNeasy Kit was used to extract total RNA, and all samples had a RIN greater than 7.

The investigation overall reported the following: Repertoires were found to be largely private between subsets, with under 7% of TRB clonotypes shared at M1, and the highest sharing was observed between DPOS and TIGIT. Because tumor material was not accessible, tumor reactivity was instead assessed by peptide assays on expanded sorted subsets. Because material was limited, experiments were generally done without replicates. The DNEG repertoire had the highest diversity, the PD-1 and DPOS repertoires had similar and higher clonality, and the TIGIT repertoires had the lowest diversity. Both treatment-naive and previously treated patients were included in the cohort, and this mixing was noted by the authors as something that could influence results. Only baseline and M1 samples, drawn from a small cohort with few responders, went into the published TCR repertoire comparisons.

The run used a NextSeq 500. Starting from about 15 ng of total RNA, TCR libraries were made with the QIAseq Immune Repertoire RNA Library Kit, Human TCR Panel. TCR libraries were sequenced on an Illumina NextSeq with a Mid Output V2 kit, and asymmetric 261x41 paired-end reads were used. Every TCR library was diluted to around 4.4 nM, then pooled, denatured and loaded at roughly 1 pM. As for how the authors treated the data: The QIAGEN GeneGlobe Data Analysis Center was used to process TCR FASTQ files, and downstream analysis was done in R 3.5.2. To get clonality, Shannon entropy was normalized by the log of the number of unique productive sequences and the result was subtracted from one. TRA or TRB clonotypes differing in abundance between baseline and M1 were identified within each subset by Fisher exact tests at 5% FDR. Differentially abundant clonotypes were categorized as emerging, expanding, contracting or non-expanding/contracting. Morisita's overlap index was used to measure how much repertoires overlapped between patients. TCRdb passed the public sequencing reads through fastp at Q25 and MiXCR, retaining productive beta sequences. Merged by CDR3 protein, the rows form single entries marked with the most common genes and DNA. TCRdb, not the original authors, processed these V and J calls. For this sample the table gives over 600 distinct CDR3 sequences, of which 6% to 8.5% were detected only once. About an eighth of the sample comes from the top ten.

The source material was CD8+ T cells from PBMCs, sampled at baseline or after one month of anti-PD-1 therapy (not recorded which). The rearrangement joined TRBV19 to TRBJ1-5; the D gene identity is not certain. This TCR was sampled from a human donor with melanoma. In nucleotide form, the sequence is TGTGCCAGTAGTATTTGGAGCAATAGCAATCAGCCCCAGCATTTT. Its translation is CASSIWSNSNQPQHF. Extended through the reference TRBV19 and TRBJ1-5 proteins, this CDR3 yields the full variable domain: DGGITQSPKYLFRKEGQNVTLSCEQNLNHDAMYWYRQDPGQGLRLIYYSQIVNDFQKGDIAEGYSVSREKKESFPLTVTSAQKNPTAFYLCASSIWSNSNQPQHFGDGTRLSIL.